What follows are 6 T cell receptor beta chains derived from one specimen sequenced in a study of T cell responses to AZD1222 COVID-19 vaccine. The protocol was immunoSEQ multiplex PCR, while the TCRdb copy is restricted to in-frame clones and leaves out a portion. The repertoire consists of 54,000 or so clones, with nearly 90% occurring once and the leading ten covering roughly 3.9%. This specimen was peripheral blood, taken on day 0 of AZD1222 vaccination. The source of these receptors is an adult in good health.

This clone was observed a handful of times. The chain links TRBV12-3 or TRBV12-4 to TRBJ1-1; D unresolved. This CDR3 is 13 amino acids long. The germline V and J ends were trimmed by 2 bases and 1 base, with 5 bases remaining between them. This chain's CDR3 is CASSLPGNTEAFF. The CDR3 region has the DNA TGTGCCAGCAGTTTACCCGGGAACACTGAAGCTTTCTTT.

The V and J genes are TRBV4-2 and TRBJ2-7; D is possibly TRBD1 (5 bases). Germline V CDR1 and CDR2: LGHNA, YNFKEQ. With 0 bases removed from V and 3 bases from J, the gap between germline ends came to 18 bases. The CDR3 contains 17 residues. CDR3 sequence: CASSQEWGRAFSYEQYF. Here the CDR3 DNA reads TGTGCCAGCAGCCAAGAGTGGGGCAGGGCCTTCAGCTACGAGCAGTACTTC.

The CDR3 region is CASSRRDRSPYEQYF. In DNA, the CDR3 is TGTGCCAGCAGCCGGAGGGACAGGAGCCCCTACGAGCAGTACTTC. J is TRBJ2-7 and V is TRBV3-1 (or the pseudogene TRBV3-2); 8 positions match TRBD1. CDR1 and CDR2 (germline): LGHDT, YNNKEL (reference sequence). The J segment lost 2 bases and the V segment lost 4 bases, leaving 7 bases of the junction unmatched. The CDR3 length is 15 residues.

The rearrangement joins TRBV6-5 to TRBJ1-3; D is uncertain. The V end lost 6 bases, the J end lost 2 bases, and 14 bases lay between the germline ends. The CDR3 is 15 residues long. Germline-derived CDR1 and CDR2 are MNHEY and SVGAGI. The CDR3 loop is CASRTAESPGNTIYF. For the CDR3, the DNA is TGTGCCAGCAGAACTGCAGAGTCTCCTGGAAACACCATATATTTT.

This rearrangement joins TRBV3-1 (or the pseudogene TRBV3-2) to TRBJ1-3; D gene unclear. CDR1 is LGHDT, CDR2 YNNKEL, per germline (reference sequence). There are 16 residues in the CDR3. V dropped 7 bases and J dropped 0 bases, with 16 bases sitting between them. DNA of the CDR3: TGTGCCAGCACCTTAAGGATGGGAAACTCTGGAAACACCATATATTTT. Its protein is CASTLRMGNSGNTIYF.

This CDR3 reads CASSVEGTGDSPLHF. In DNA, the CDR3 is TGTGCCAGCAGCGTAGAGGGGACAGGGGATTCACCCCTCCACTTT. The chain has TRBV9 and TRBJ1-6; TRBD1 matches at 10 bases. V gave up 0 bases and J gave up 8 bases; unmatched junction bases: 2. Looked up from germline, CDR1 is SGDLS and CDR2 is YYNGEE. The CDR3 spans 15 residues.